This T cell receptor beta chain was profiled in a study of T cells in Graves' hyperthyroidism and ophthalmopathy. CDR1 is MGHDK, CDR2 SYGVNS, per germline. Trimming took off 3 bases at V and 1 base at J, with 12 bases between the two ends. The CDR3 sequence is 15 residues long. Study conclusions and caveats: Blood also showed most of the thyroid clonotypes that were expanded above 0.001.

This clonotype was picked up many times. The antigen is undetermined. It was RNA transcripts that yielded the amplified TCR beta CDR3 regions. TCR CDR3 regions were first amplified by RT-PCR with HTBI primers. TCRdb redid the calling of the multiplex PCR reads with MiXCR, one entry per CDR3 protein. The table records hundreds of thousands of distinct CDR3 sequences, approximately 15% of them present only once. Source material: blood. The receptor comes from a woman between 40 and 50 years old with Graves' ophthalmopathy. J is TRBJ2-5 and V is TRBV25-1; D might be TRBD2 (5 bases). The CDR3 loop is CASSEGVARQETQYF. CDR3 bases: TGTGCCAGCAGTGAGGGAGTAGCGCGCCAAGAGACCCAGTACTTC. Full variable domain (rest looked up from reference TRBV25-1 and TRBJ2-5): EADIYQTPRYLVIGTGKKITLECSQTMGHDKMYWYQQDPGMELHLIHYSYGVNSTEKGDLSSESTVSRIRTEHFPLTLESARPSHTSQYLCASSEGVARQETQYFGPGTRLLVL.